This is a list of T cell receptor beta chains from one sample in a study of monozygotic twins with cystic fibrosis. Sequenced by immunoSEQ multiplex PCR; TCRdb stores in-frame clones only, minus some. This table has 35,000 or so clones, 84% appearing once. What was sequenced was blood. All receptors come from a girl aged 2-10 years with cystic fibrosis. The CDR3 runs from the conserved cysteine through the conserved F or W. D genes are given only for firm matches. Clone size is not always given. Where it is, it says once, few, many or a class for expanded clones.

>once|TRBD2|TRBV18|TRBJ2-7
CASSSSGTTSYEQYF
TGTGCCAGCTCATCCTCCGGGACTACCTCCTACGAGCAGTACTTC
>-|TRBD1|TRBV5-1|TRBJ1-6
CASSLWATGSDGISPLHF
TGCGCCAGCAGCTTGTGGGCGACAGGGTCGGACGGAATTTCACCCCTCCACTTT
>once|TRBD2|TRBV5-6|TRBJ2-1
CASSLRGGYNEQFF
TGTGCCAGCAGCTTGCGGGGGGGCTACAATGAGCAGTTCTTC
>-|-|TRBV13|TRBJ1-2
CASSRDRRLNYGYTF
TGTGCCAGCAGCCGAGACAGAAGACTTAACTATGGCTACACCTTC
>-|TRBD1|TRBV9|TRBJ2-5
CASSVSDRVETQYF
TGTGCCAGCAGCGTCTCGGACAGGGTAGAGACCCAGTACTTC
>-|TRBD2|TRBV13|TRBJ2-2
CASRSREGRGTGELFF
TGTGCCAGCAGAAGTCGGGAAGGGCGGGGGACCGGGGAGCTGTTTTTT
>once|TRBD2|TRBV7-9|TRBJ2-5
CASSPRTSGGQETQYF
TGTGCCAGCAGCCCCCGGACTAGCGGGGGGCAAGAGACCCAGTACTTC
>-|-|TRBV5-1|TRBJ2-5
CASSLEETQYF
TGCGCCAGCAGCTTGGAGGAGACCCAGTACTTC
>-|TRBD1|TRBV5-6|TRBJ1-2
CASSLRQGKGYTF
TGTGCCAGCAGCTTGAGACAGGGGAAAGGCTACACCTTC
>few|-|TRBV6-1|TRBJ2-2
CASTPSGGELFF
TGTGCCAGCACCCCGTCGGGAGGGGAGCTGTTTTTT
>-|-|TRBV7-2|TRBJ2-7
CASSPAYEQYF
TGTGCCAGCAGTCCCGCCTACGAGCAGTACTTC
>-|-|TRBV29-1|TRBJ2-6
CSVGGSRANVLTF
TGCAGCGTTGGGGGGAGTCGGGCCAACGTCCTGACTTTC
>few|TRBD1|TRBV6-5|TRBJ1-2
CASSYDRGGYTF
TGTGCCAGCAGTTACGACAGGGGTGGCTACACCTTC
>-|TRBD2|TRBV25-1|TRBJ2-3
CASSEPGLGGDTQYF
TGTGCCAGCAGTGAGCCGGGACTAGGGGGTGATACGCAGTATTTT
>-|TRBD1|TRBV9|TRBJ2-2
CASSGQGGRTGELFF
TGTGCCAGCAGCGGACAGGGGGGACGCACCGGGGAGCTGTTTTTT
>-|-|TRBV25-1|TRBJ2-5
CASGAISPQETQYF
TGTGCCAGCGGCGCCATCTCACCGCAAGAGACCCAGTACTTC
>-|-|TRBV30|TRBJ1-6
CAWREGSYNSPLHF
TGTGCCTGGAGGGAGGGCTCCTATAATTCACCCCTCCACTTT
>-|-|TRBV5-5|TRBJ1-5
CASSLGWGQPQHF
TGTGCCAGCAGCTTGGGGTGGGGGCAGCCCCAGCATTTT
>-|TRBD2|TRBV5-1|TRBJ2-7
CASSLGPSGGNRAEQYF
TGCGCCAGCAGCTTGGGTCCTAGCGGGGGGAATCGAGCCGAGCAGTACTTC
>few|-|TRBV5-1|TRBJ1-2
CASSPQNYGYTF
TGCGCCAGCAGCCCACAAAACTATGGCTACACCTTC
>-|-|TRBV6-5|TRBJ1-2
CASSYYETAGYGYTF
TGTGCCAGCAGTTACTATGAGACAGCCGGCTATGGCTACACCTTC
>-|-|TRBV7-9|TRBJ2-4
CASSLALPPGAKNIQYF
TGTGCCAGCAGCTTAGCCCTCCCCCCGGGGGCCAAAAACATTCAGTACTTC
>-|-|TRBV7-9|TRBJ2-4
CASSGGWASIAKNIQYF
TGTGCCAGCAGCGGGGGGTGGGCCTCTATAGCCAAAAACATTCAGTACTTC
>few|-|TRBV6-5|TRBJ1-1
CASRFRQHTEAFF
TGTGCCAGCAGGTTCAGACAACACACTGAAGCTTTCTTT
>-|-|TRBV27|TRBJ1-5
CASSPDIYSNQPQHF
TGTGCCAGCAGTCCGGACATTTATAGCAATCAGCCCCAGCATTTT
>-|-|TRBV7-9|TRBJ1-2
CASSRDSPANYGYTF
TGTGCCAGCAGCCGAGACAGCCCAGCTAACTATGGCTACACCTTC
>-|TRBD2|TRBV5-1|TRBJ2-3
CASSPGLAGGRDTQYF
TGCGCCAGCAGCCCGGGACTAGCGGGGGGGCGGGATACGCAGTATTTT
>-|TRBD1|TRBV18|TRBJ2-5
CASTFFDRAETQYF
TGTGCCAGCACCTTTTTCGACAGGGCGGAGACCCAGTACTTC
>-|TRBD2|TRBV27|TRBJ2-2
CASIGLAGFTGELFF
TGTGCCAGCATTGGACTAGCGGGGTTTACCGGGGAGCTGTTTTTT
>-|-|TRBV19|TRBJ1-2
CASSTQGPNYGYTF
TGTGCCAGTAGTACACAGGGTCCTAACTATGGCTACACCTTC
>-|TRBD1|TRBV2|TRBJ1-4
CASRLTGGDGKLFF
TGTGCCAGCAGGCTGACAGGGGGCGACGGAAAACTGTTTTTT
>-|-|TRBV21-1|TRBJ1-3
CARGSGGVDRATGNTIYF
TGTGCCAGGGGTTCGGGCGGGGTAGACAGGGCAACTGGAAACACCATATATTTT
>-|-|TRBV9|TRBJ2-5
CASSGNEIFRKETQYF
TGTGCCAGCAGTGGGAATGAAATCTTCAGGAAAGAGACCCAGTACTTC
>few|TRBD1|TRBV19|TRBJ2-7
CASSQRTGTSYEQYF
TGTGCCAGTAGTCAACGGACAGGGACCTCCTACGAGCAGTACTTC
>once|-|TRBV5-6|TRBJ2-5
CASRFSYQETQYF
TGTGCCAGCAGGTTTTCGTACCAAGAGACCCAGTACTTC
>-|TRBD2|TRBV7-2|TRBJ2-5
CASSSYSGAQETQYF
TGTGCCAGCAGCTCATATAGCGGGGCTCAAGAGACCCAGTACTTC
>-|-|TRBV29-1|TRBJ2-7
CSVLGGSSYEQYF
TGCAGCGTTTTGGGCGGAAGCTCCTACGAGCAGTACTTC
>-|TRBD1|TRBV13|TRBJ2-7
CASSSPARTGSSYEQYF
TGTGCCAGCAGCTCCCCGGCCCGGACAGGGAGCTCCTACGAGCAGTACTTC
>-|-|TRBV6-1|TRBJ1-4
CASSEGENGNEKLFF
TGTGCCAGCAGTGAAGGGGAGAACGGGAACGAAAAACTGTTTTTT
>once|-|TRBV6-5|TRBJ2-7
CASSRRLSYEQYF
TGTGCCAGCAGTAGACGACTATCGTACGAGCAGTACTTC
>-|-|TRBV5-1|TRBJ2-2
CASSFQAKVPGELFF
TGCGCCAGCAGCTTTCAGGCCAAAGTCCCCGGGGAGCTGTTTTTT
>-|TRBD2|TRBV14|TRBJ2-3
CASSRGLPVKNTDTQYF
TGTGCCAGCAGCCGGGGACTACCAGTCAAGAACACAGATACGCAGTATTTT
>once|-|TRBV6-6|TRBJ1-4
CASSYIGGGTNEKLFF
TGTGCCAGCAGTTATATTGGAGGGGGAACTAATGAAAAACTGTTTTTT
>-|-|TRBV19|TRBJ1-4
CASSISRQVVNEKLFF
TGTGCCAGTAGTATCTCTCGCCAGGTGGTTAATGAAAAACTGTTTTTT
>once|TRBD2|TRBV6-1|TRBJ2-3
CASSGLAGGSRGTDTQYF
TGTGCCAGCAGTGGGCTAGCGGGGGGCTCTCGGGGCACAGATACGCAGTATTTT
>few|-|TRBV6-1|TRBJ1-2
CASKEGHGYTF
TGTGCCAGCAAGGAGGGACATGGCTACACCTTC
>-|-|TRBV6-6|TRBJ2-7
CASSYSSGVGYEQYF
TGTGCCAGCAGTTACTCCTCGGGGGTGGGGTACGAGCAGTACTTC
>once|-|TRBV6-1|TRBJ1-2
CASSVIPGANYGYTF
TGTGCCAGCAGTGTTATCCCGGGGGCTAACTATGGCTACACCTTC
>few|TRBD2|TRBV4-1|TRBJ2-7
CASRHQHGLADTWEQYF
TGCGCCAGCAGACACCAGCACGGACTAGCAGATACCTGGGAGCAGTACTTC
>-|-|TRBV13|TRBJ1-3
CASSYRTGNTIYF
TGTGCCAGCAGCTATCGGACAGGAAACACCATATATTTT
>-|-|TRBV27|TRBJ1-5
CASRPTGYNQPQHF
TGTGCCAGCAGGCCCACAGGGTACAATCAGCCCCAGCATTTT
>few|-|TRBV6-1|TRBJ2-3
CASSVLVEDTQYF
TGTGCCAGCAGTGTGCTAGTCGAGGATACGCAGTATTTT
>-|-|TRBV7-8|TRBJ2-1
CASSQSYNEQFF
TGTGCCAGCAGCCAAAGCTACAATGAGCAGTTCTTC
>once|-|TRBV30|TRBJ1-5
CACTGRGGKGNQPQHF
TGTGCCTGCACCGGGAGGGGCGGAAAGGGCAATCAGCCCCAGCATTTT
>once|-|TRBV29-1|TRBJ2-3
CSVERTNTQYF
TGCAGCGTTGAACGGACCAATACGCAGTATTTT
>-|TRBD2|TRBV4-3|TRBJ2-2
CASPGGDTGELFF
TGCGCCAGCCCCGGGGGGGACACCGGGGAGCTGTTTTTT
>-|TRBD2|TRBV7-2|TRBJ2-6
CASSLTSGGANVLTF
TGTGCCAGCAGCTTAACTAGCGGGGGGGCCAACGTCCTGACTTTC
>-|-|TRBV21-1|TRBJ1-2
CASSKPRRDKNYGYTF
TGTGCCAGCAGCAAACCCCGGCGAGACAAAAACTATGGCTACACCTTC
>-|TRBD1|TRBV5-1|TRBJ2-1
CASSPRTGDLYNEQFF
TGCGCCAGCAGCCCGCGGACAGGGGATTTATACAATGAGCAGTTCTTC